These T cell receptor beta chains were read from a single sample in a study of T cell responses to AZD1222 COVID-19 vaccine. TCRdb's table, derived via immunoSEQ multiplex PCR, lists solely in-frame clones and lacks some. In the table there are about 150,000 clones, around 93% of which are singletons. Sequenced here: peripheral blood, sampled on day 0 of AZD1222 vaccination. The source of these receptors is an adult in good health. CDR3s include the opening cysteine and the closing phenylalanine or tryptophan. A D gene is named only where the DNA matches it firmly. Where a row states a size, it is once, few, many or the class of an expanded clone; other rows omit it.

TRBJ1-2	-	TRBV7-9	-	CASSFTTTLQGNYGYTF	TGTGCCAGCAGCTTTACGACCACCCTTCAGGGGAACTATGGCTACACCTTC
TRBJ1-6	-	TRBV21-1	once	CASPRGDSPLHF	TGTGCCAGCCCCAGGGGGGATTCACCCCTCCACTTT
TRBJ2-1	-	TRBV7-9	-	CASSLGASEQFF	TGTGCCAGCAGCTTAGGAGCCAGTGAGCAGTTCTTC
TRBJ1-1	TRBD1	TRBV19	-	CASSVSGTGTYLLTPSGRTVFAFF	TGTGCCAGTAGTGTTTCCGGGACAGGGACGTATCTTTTAACCCCTTCCGGAAGAACAGTGTTCGCTTTCTTT
TRBJ2-7	-	TRBV4-1	-	CASSQFSDFPGPPYHEQYF	TGCGCCAGCAGCCAATTTTCGGACTTCCCGGGACCCCCTTACCACGAGCAGTACTTC
TRBJ1-2	-	TRBV7-2	-	CASSLQVVSYGYTF	TGTGCCAGCAGCCTACAAGTTGTAAGCTATGGCTACACCTTC
TRBJ2-3	-	TRBV4-1	-	CASSHPAGAGTDTQYF	TGCGCCAGCAGCCACCCTGCCGGTGCTGGCACAGATACGCAGTATTTT
TRBJ2-1	-	TRBV5-1	-	CASSLEAVRGREQFF	TGCGCCAGCAGCTTGGAGGCGGTACGGGGTCGGGAGCAGTTCTTC
TRBJ1-1	-	TRBV27	-	CASSFSGSTTEAFF	TGTGCCAGCAGTTTCTCCGGGAGTACCACTGAAGCTTTCTTT
TRBJ2-3	TRBD2	TRBV6-4	medium-sized	CASSDGGGATDTQYF	TGTGCCAGCAGTGATGGCGGGGGGGCCACAGATACGCAGTATTTT
TRBJ2-4	-	TRBV5-1	-	CASSLVFRGFGKNIQYF	TGCGCCAGCAGCTTGGTGTTCAGGGGATTCGGCAAAAACATTCAGTACTTC
TRBJ1-1	-	TRBV7-8	-	CASSLGGWGLTEAFF	TGTGCCAGCAGCTTAGGGGGCTGGGGACTGACTGAAGCTTTCTTT
TRBJ1-1	-	TRBV27	-	CASRATDQLMNTEAFF	TGTGCCAGCAGAGCGACGGACCAGCTCATGAACACTGAAGCTTTCTTT
TRBJ1-5	-	TRBV21-1	-	CASSKESRDRGPSSNQPQHF	TGTGCCAGCAGCAAAGAAAGCCGGGACAGGGGTCCGTCGAGCAATCAGCCCCAGCATTTT
TRBJ2-1	-	TRBV5-1	once	CASRESSYNEQFF	TGCGCCAGCAGGGAGAGCTCCTACAATGAGCAGTTCTTC
TRBJ1-3	TRBD1	TRBV6-5	-	CATQQGAIGNTIYF	TGTGCCACCCAACAGGGGGCAATTGGAAACACCATATATTTT
TRBJ1-2	TRBD1	TRBV6-6	-	CASSQGAPSLRRDGYTF	TGTGCCAGCAGTCAGGGGGCCCCGAGCCTCAGACGAGATGGCTACACCTTC
TRBJ2-1	-	TRBV4-3	-	CASSQGGLPPVVF	TGCGCCAGCAGCCAAGGTGGTCTCCCCCCAGTAGTCTTC
TRBJ2-2	-	TRBV24-1	-	CATSDQIDSQRAGELFF	TGTGCCACCAGTGATCAAATAGACAGCCAAAGGGCCGGGGAGCTGTTTTTT
TRBJ1-1	-	TRBV28	-	CASKADLNTEAFF	TGTGCCAGCAAGGCAGACTTGAACACTGAAGCTTTCTTT
TRBJ2-3	TRBD2	TRBV9	-	CASNHGGADTQYF	TGTGCCAGCAACCACGGGGGGGCAGATACGCAGTATTTT
TRBJ1-6	-	TRBV28	-	CASEAARSPLHF	TGTGCCAGCGAAGCCGCCCGTTCACCCCTCCACTTT
TRBJ2-2	TRBD1	TRBV6-2/TRBV6-3	-	CASSLTGDNTGELFF	TGTGCCAGCAGTCTAACAGGGGACAACACCGGGGAGCTGTTTTTT
TRBJ1-3	-	TRBV12-3/TRBV12-4	-	CASSLAENTIYF	TGTGCCAGCAGTTTGGCAGAAAACACCATATATTTT
TRBJ1-6	-	TRBV10-3	-	CAISEWFPNSPLHF	TGTGCCATCAGTGAGTGGTTTCCCAATTCACCCCTCCACTTT
TRBJ1-5	TRBD1	TRBV5-1	-	CASSRAGGGLSNQPQHF	TGCGCCAGCAGTCGGGCAGGGGGAGGTCTTAGCAATCAGCCCCAGCATTTT
TRBJ2-1	-	TRBV5-1	-	CASSLYSGSSSYNEQFF	TGCGCCAGCAGCTTGTATAGCGGATCAAGCTCCTACAATGAGCAGTTCTTC
TRBJ1-2	TRBD1	TRBV15	-	CATSRVGDRGTGGYTF	TGTGCCACCAGCAGAGTCGGTGACAGGGGAACCGGTGGCTACACCTTC